These 3 T cell receptor beta chains share one sample of origin, sequenced in a study of spatial heterogeneity in lung cancer (dated by TCRdb to about 2019). What the authors observed across the whole study: The number of expanded intratumoral alpha and beta TCRs correlated with the tumor nonsynonymous mutation count.

The intended sense of this specimen's time point label: sample taken at primary tumor resection. Antigens for these TCRs are unknown. Library method: 5' RACE. The reads were generated on a NextSeq 500. TCRdb ran its own pipeline on the public reads, namely fastp trimming at Q25 and MiXCR clone calling, and kept in-frame beta chains. Each CDR3 protein gets just one entry, which takes the most common genes and DNA from the rows behind it. Here the sample has around 3,600 distinct CDR3 sequences; around an eighth occur a single time. Clones ranked in the top ten supply more than 7.5% of the sample. Source: lung tumor tissue, taken at surgery. These receptors came from a female donor with early-stage non-small cell lung cancer.

A few counts support this clonotype. The rearrangement uses TRBV12-3 or TRBV12-4 and TRBJ2-7, with 8 bases lining up with TRBD2. With V trimmed by 4 bases and J by 2 bases, 1 base remained unmatched. The CDR3 is 13 amino acids. CDR3 amino acids: CASSSGLAYEQYF. The DNA of the CDR3 is TGTGCCAGCAGTTCGGGACTAGCCTACGAGCAGTACTTC.

This clonotype has only a few counts. V is TRBV6-2 or TRBV6-3 and J is TRBJ2-6; possibly TRBD1 for D (5 bases). Germline values: CDR1 MNHEY, CDR2 SVGEGT. The CDR3 totals 12 residues. V lost 2 bases and J lost 11, with 7 bases in between. DNA for the CDR3: TGTGCCAGCAGTTACGAAGGGGACGTCCTGACTTTC. It encodes CASSYEGDVLTF.

Only a few counts were recorded for this clonotype. V and J are TRBV19 and TRBJ2-2; 10 positions match TRBD2. The germline V gene encodes CDR1 LNHDA and CDR2 SQIVND (reference sequence). The ends lost 9 bases at V and 4 bases at J; junction bases unmatched: 8. There are 15 residues in the CDR3. This CDR3 is CASSSLAGVTGELFF. DNA for the CDR3: TGTGCCAGCAGCTCCCTAGCGGGAGTCACCGGGGAGCTGTTTTTT.